The next 30 T cell receptor beta chains were all read from a single sample in a study of blood T cells in healthy people across ages. A second PCR of 7 to 11 cycles used a sample-barcoded 5' primer and a J-beta primer mix. TCRdb itself ran the 5' RACE reads through MiXCR, one entry per CDR3 protein. The sample has about 1.1 million distinct CDR3 sequences, roughly two fifths seen once. The specimen was blood. All receptors come from a man between 18 and 35 years old in good health.

The J gene is TRBJ1-2, the V gene TRBV6-6; D not certain. Trimming cost V 6 bases and J 0 bases, with 20 bases left between them. Germline V gives CDR1 MNHNY, CDR2 SVGAGI (reference sequence). The CDR3 loop spans 17 amino acids. CDR3 sequence (DNA): TGTGCCAGCAGCTTTGATTCCGGCCCGGGGTCTAACTATGGCTACACCTTC. Encoded protein: CASSFDSGPGSNYGYTF.

The chain links TRBV28 to TRBJ1-1; D ambiguous. V was shortened by 1 base and J by 11 bases, with 11 bases between the two germline ends. Germline loops: CDR1 MDHEN, CDR2 SYDVKM. The CDR3 length is 12 residues. The CDR3 reads CASSLLRNWAFF. Written as DNA, the CDR3 is TGTGCCAGCAGTTTATTGCGGAACTGGGCTTTCTTT.

V usage is TRBV27 and J usage is TRBJ1-6; D gene ambiguous. Germline-derived CDR1 and CDR2 are MNHEY and SMNVEV (reference sequence). Trimming cost V 5 bases and J 0 bases, with 8 bases left between them. This CDR3 contains 15 residues. CDR3 protein: CASSSYSSYNSPLHF. In nucleotides, the CDR3 is TGTGCCAGCAGTAGTTATAGCTCCTATAATTCACCCCTCCACTTT.

Concerning this clonotype itself: A much larger clone differs by one base, so this may be a read error. The CDR3 nucleotides are TGTGCCAGCAGCTTTGGTCTAGCGGGGGTAGAGCAGTACTTC. It translates to CASSFGLAGVEQYF. This chain uses TRBV7-2 with TRBJ2-7; 10 nucleotides align to TRBD2. Germline V gene lookup returns CDR1 SGHTA and CDR2 FQGNSA. With V trimmed by 3 bases and J by 7 bases, 6 bases remained unmatched. CDR3 length equals 14 residues.

This clonotype was found a few times. This sequence joins TRBV7-2 and TRBJ1-5; TRBD1 might be the D (5 bases). The germline V gene encodes CDR1 SGHTA and CDR2 FQGNSA. This CDR3 has 16 amino acids. V dropped 3 bases and J dropped 0 bases, with 12 bases sitting between them. CDR3 coding DNA: TGTGCCAGCAGCTTTCAGGGCGGATATAGCAATCAGCCCCAGCATTTT. It is translated as CASSFQGGYSNQPQHF.

V and J are TRBV2 and TRBJ2-3, with TRBD2 as a possible D gene (5 bases). The CDR3 is made up of 12 amino acids. The V end lost 11 bases, the J end lost 0 bases, and 9 bases lay between the germline ends. Germline V gives CDR1 SNHLY, CDR2 FYNNEI. The CDR3 region is CADRRSTDTQYF. CDR3 nucleotide sequence: TGTGCCGACCGGAGGAGCACAGATACGCAGTATTTT.

The chain carries TRBV12-3 or TRBV12-4 and TRBJ1-2; D might be TRBD1 (5 bases). CDR3 length: 16 amino acids. The ends were cut back, 2 bases at V and 5 bases at J, with 18 bases in the middle. The CDR3 here is CASSLRSTDELYGYTF. The CDR3, as DNA: TGTGCCAGCAGTTTAAGGTCGACAGACGAACTTTATGGCTACACCTTC.

The chain links TRBV7-2 to TRBJ2-3; 9 bases line up with TRBD2. Trimming cost V 1 base and J 6 bases; bases outside gene matches: 11. Germline V gene data show CDR1 as SGHTA and CDR2 as FQGNSA. CDR3 length: 17 residues. The CDR3 bases are TGTGCCAGCAGCTTAGATCTGGCTAGCGGGGTGTCGGATACGCAGTATTTT. As protein: CASSLDLASGVSDTQYF.

Only a few counts were recorded for this clonotype. V and J are TRBV5-1 and TRBJ1-1, with a possible D match to TRBD1 (5 bases). The germline CDR1 and CDR2 sequences are SGHRS and YFSETQ. The CDR3 consists of 15 residues. Trimming shortened V by 6 bases and J by 1 base, and 16 bases separated the two germline ends. CDR3 in amino acids: CASTQNRRTNTEAFF. The CDR3 DNA follows: TGCGCCAGCACCCAGAACAGGAGAACGAACACTGAAGCTTTCTTT. The whole variable domain, remainder taken from reference TRBV5-1 and TRBJ1-1, is KAGVTQTPRYLIKTRGQQVTLSCSPISGHRSVSWYQQTPGQGLQFLFEYFSETQRNKGNFPGRFSGRQFSNSRSEMNVSTLELGDSALYLCASTQNRRTNTEAFFGQGTRLTVV.

The genes are TRBV5-1 and TRBJ2-5; a possible D gene is TRBD1 (5 bases). Germline V gene lookup returns CDR1 SGHRS and CDR2 YFSETQ. The CDR3 contains 17 residues. Trimming took 3 bases from V and 1 from J, leaving 19 bases between them. The CDR3 loop is CASSSRPDIPPQETQYF. The DNA of the CDR3 is TGCGCCAGCAGCTCCCGGCCGGACATACCACCCCAAGAGACCCAGTACTTC.

To note about this clonotype: The junction differs from germline at one of its ends, possibly a read error. This chain links TRBV19 with TRBJ1-2, with D perhaps TRBD1 (5 bases). This CDR3 has 17 amino acids. Germline-derived CDR1 and CDR2 are LNHDA and SQIVND (reference sequence). The CDR3 nucleotides read TGTGCCAGTAGCAGAAGATACCGGGTCAGGGAAAACTATGGCTGCACCTTC. It specifies CASSRRYRVRENYGCTF.

This clonotype was observed a handful of times. The V call is TRBV7-9, the J call TRBJ1-5, with a possible D match to TRBD1 (5 bases). Trimming removed 1 base at V and 0 bases at J, with 13 bases between. Germline loops: CDR1 SEHNR, CDR2 FQNEAQ (reference sequence). This CDR3 region has 17 residues. The CDR3 region is CASSLVSGQNSNQPQHF. Written as DNA, the CDR3 is TGTGCCAGCAGCTTAGTTTCTGGACAAAATAGCAATCAGCCCCAGCATTTT.

The chain uses TRBV7-2 and TRBJ2-2; 8 bases align to TRBD2. The CDR3 contains 13 residues. V lost 6 bases to trimming and J lost 8 bases; unmatched junction nucleotides: 5. Germline CDR1 reads SGHTA; CDR2 reads FQGNSA. The CDR3 spells CASSPQRGGELFF. Here the CDR3 DNA reads TGTGCCAGCAGTCCTCAGCGGGGGGGGGAGCTGTTTTTT.

This clonotype showed up just a few times. This chain links TRBV28 with TRBJ1-6; no clear D. This CDR3 is built from 12 residues. V was cut by 6 bases and J by 15 bases, with 15 bases left in between. Looked up from germline, CDR1 is MDHEN and CDR2 is SYDVKM. CDR3 bases: TGTGCCAGCAGCCCCACTCGCCCTATCCTCCACTTT. Translated: CASSPTRPILHF.

This clonotype was found a few times. J is TRBJ1-1 and V is TRBV18; D gene unclear. V lost 3 bases to trimming and J lost 1 base, with 12 bases between them. Germline assignment: CDR1 KGHSH and CDR2 LQKENI. The CDR3 covers 15 residues. For the CDR3, the DNA is TGTGCCAGCTCACCGGCGGACGAGGCGAACACTGAAGCTTTCTTT. Translating it yields CASSPADEANTEAFF. Full variable domain (missing parts from reference TRBV18 and TRBJ1-1): NAGVMQNPRHLVRRRGQEARLRCSPMKGHSHVYWYRQLPEEGLKFMVYLQKENIIDESGMPKERFSAEFPKEGPSILRIQQVVRGDSAAYFCASSPADEANTEAFFGQGTRLTVV.

This clonotype occurred many times. One junction end does not reproduce the germline sequence, and a read error may be involved. The gene calls are TRBV7-7 and TRBJ2-1, with 7 nucleotides matching TRBD1. Germline V gene sequence: CDR1 SSHAT, CDR2 FNYEAQ (reference sequence). The CDR3 sequence is 13 residues long. The CDR3 DNA sequence: TGTGCTAGCAGCTGGGGACAGAACAATGAGCAGTTCTTC. Its translation is CASSWGQNNEQFF.

The rearrangement uses TRBV6-5 and TRBJ2-1; D remains ambiguous. CDR1 and CDR2 from the germline V gene are MNHEY and SVGAGI. The CDR3 runs 15 residues. V was trimmed by 5 bases and J by 0 bases, leaving 11 bases between them. The CDR3 sequence: CASSIPGSSYNEQFF. The CDR3 DNA sequence: TGTGCCAGCAGTATACCGGGCAGCTCCTACAATGAGCAGTTCTTC.

This clonotype has more than one count but fewer than ten. The chain recombines TRBV28 with TRBJ2-4; TRBD1 aligns across 7 bases. The ends lost 7 bases at V and 5 bases at J; junction bases unmatched: 5. The germline CDR1 and CDR2 sequences are MDHEN and SYDVKM. The CDR3 has 13 residues. CDR3 sequence reads: CASTTGTENIQYF. DNA for the CDR3: TGTGCCAGCACCACCGGGACAGAAAACATTCAGTACTTC.

This chain connects TRBV29-1 to TRBJ1-1, with D possibly TRBD1 on 6 matching bases. This CDR3 is 12 amino acids long. CDR1 SQVTM and CDR2 ANQGSEA come from the germline V gene. V lost 6 bases to trimming and J lost 6 bases, with 14 bases between them. CDR3 region: CSVRQGFAEAFF. The CDR3 DNA is TGCAGCGTGAGGCAGGGGTTCGCTGAAGCTTTCTTT.

J is TRBJ1-2 and V is TRBV7-2, with a tentative D call TRBD1 (6 bases). Germline CDR1 reads SGHTA; CDR2 reads FQGNSA. This CDR3 has 15 amino acids. V gave up 1 base and J gave up 5 bases, with 14 bases separating them. CDR3 residues: CASSLGRTEQYGYTF. CDR3 bases: TGTGCCAGCAGCTTAGGCCGGACAGAACAATATGGCTACACCTTC.

This clonotype was observed a handful of times. The rearrangement links TRBV5-1 to TRBJ2-3; D may match TRBD1 or TRBD2 (5 bases each). The V and J ends lost 5 bases and 1 base respectively, with 14 bases between them. There are 15 residues in the CDR3. Germline lookup yields CDR1 SGHRS and CDR2 YFSETQ. CDR3 sequence reads: CASSLDGDGTDTQYF. The CDR3 bases are TGCGCCAGCAGTCTCGATGGGGACGGCACAGATACGCAGTATTTT.

The chain couples TRBV29-1 to TRBJ2-2; no clear D gene. The V end was cut by 5 bases, the J end by 0 bases, with 13 bases between. The germline V gene has CDR1 SQVTM and CDR2 ANQGSEA. The CDR3 is 15 amino acids. CDR3 nucleotide sequence: TGCAGCGTTCATATAGGGAACCCGAACACCGGGGAGCTGTTTTTT. Amino acid sequence: CSVHIGNPNTGELFF.

A word on this clonotype: This may arise from a read error, as a much more abundant clone is one base away. The conserved closing phenylalanine or tryptophan is absent in this CDR3, likely reflecting a read error. This chain uses TRBV7-8 with TRBJ2-3; D may correspond to TRBD1 or TRBD2 (5 bases each). CDR1 is SGHVS, CDR2 FQNEAQ, per germline. The CDR3 has 14 amino acids. The V end lost 3 bases, the J end lost 4 bases, and 11 bases lay between the germline ends. CDR3 sequence: CASSLIQGADTQYC. CDR3 sequence (DNA): TGTGCCAGCAGCTTGATCCAGGGAGCAGATACGCAGTATTGT.

The table lists this clonotype with a few counts. The chain is built from TRBV5-1 and TRBJ2-3; D not resolved. Trimming removed 7 bases at V and 3 bases at J, with 12 bases between. The CDR3 is 13 residues long. Germline-derived CDR1 and CDR2 are SGHRS and YFSETQ. CDR3 bases: TGCGCCAGCGCTCCCCAGGTAACAGATACGCAGTATTTT. It encodes CASAPQVTDTQYF.

This clonotype has more than one count but fewer than ten. V gene TRBV20-1 combines with J gene TRBJ1-1; D possibly corresponds to TRBD1 (6 bases). CDR3 length: 14 residues. CDR1 and CDR2 (germline): DFQATT, SNEGSKA (reference sequence). The CDR3 sequence is CRAGAGFGNTEAFF. The CDR3 bases are TGCAGAGCAGGGGCCGGATTTGGGAACACTGAAGCTTTCTTT.

In DNA, the CDR3 is TGTGCCAGCAGTGACTCGACAGGAGGAGAGCAGTTCTTC. Residues: CASSDSTGGEQFF. The gene calls are TRBV25-1 and TRBJ2-1; D might be TRBD1 (6 bases). This CDR3 has 13 residues. The germline V gene encodes CDR1 MGHDK and CDR2 SYGVNS. The V gene lost 3 bases and the J gene lost 10 bases, with 13 bases spanning the gap.

This clonotype was observed a few times. The CDR3 DNA is TGTGCCAGCAGCGAAGGGACAGTGAGAACCGATACGCAGTATTTT. This codes for CASSEGTVRTDTQYF. The chain has TRBV25-1 and TRBJ2-3; TRBD1 aligns across 7 bases. The ends lost 6 bases at V and 6 bases at J; junction bases unmatched: 12. CDR1 and CDR2 from the germline V gene are MGHDK and SYGVNS. This CDR3 spans 15 amino acids.

The rearrangement links TRBV27 to TRBJ1-2, with D possibly being TRBD1 (5 bases). This CDR3 contains 14 residues. V was pared by 5 bases and J by 3 bases, with 13 bases between. Germline lookup yields CDR1 MNHEY and CDR2 SMNVEV (reference sequence). The CDR3: CASSPGTYYYGYTF. The CDR3 nucleotides read TGTGCCAGCAGTCCGGGGACTTATTACTATGGCTACACCTTC.

This clonotype was found a few times. J is TRBJ2-5 and V is TRBV29-1, with 7 bases aligning to TRBD2. With 1 base clipped from V and 5 bases from J, the junction kept 13 bases outside the gene matches. The length of the CDR3 is 16 residues. Germline CDR1 reads SQVTM; CDR2 reads ANQGSEA. The CDR3 region is CSVEAEGRLRGETQYF. The CDR3 DNA sequence: TGCAGCGTTGAAGCCGAGGGACGCTTGCGGGGGGAGACCCAGTACTTC.

With respect to this clonotype: At one end, the junction sequence differs from germline, possibly due to a read error. The chain employs TRBV24-1 and TRBJ1-2; no clear D gene. The CDR3 is 14 amino acids. Germline CDR1 reads KGHDR; CDR2 reads SFDVKD. CDR3: CTTSDPASARGYTF. The CDR3 bases are TGTACCACCAGTGATCCAGCCTCCGCTCGGGGCTACACCTTC.